These T cell receptor beta chains were read from a single sample in a study of PD-1 blockade in mismatch repair-deficient tumors. Repertoires were generated with immunoSEQ multiplex PCR, while TCRdb's copy carries only in-frame clones and drops some. The sample includes about 14,000 clones, 75% to 85% of them seen just once. The sample in question was PBMCs, obtained approximately 14 weeks after starting pembrolizumab. The receptors stem from an adult with mismatch repair-deficient cancer. CDR3s include the opening cysteine and the closing phenylalanine or tryptophan. D genes are given only for firm matches. The size field is filled for only some rows; it gives once, few, many or a size class.

j_call clone_size d_call v_call cdr3_nt cdr3_aa
TRBJ2-1 - TRBD2 TRBV7-2 TGTGCCAGCAGCTCCCCAGCGGGAGGGCCGAATGAGCAGTTCTTC CASSSPAGGPNEQFF
TRBJ2-7 - - TRBV21-1 TGTGCCAGCAGCAGGGACCGGGTTAAACCGGGACTAGCGGGAGTCTCGAGCCACGAGCAGTACTTC CASSRDRVKPGLAGVSSHEQYF
TRBJ2-1 - - TRBV14 TGTGCCAGCAGCCAAAACGCACCTGCGGGCAATGAGCAGTTCTTC CASSQNAPAGNEQFF
TRBJ2-3 - - TRBV14 TGTGCCAGCAGCCGAGGGCGGGGAGATACGCAGTATTTT CASSRGRGDTQYF
TRBJ2-1 - TRBD2 TRBV2 TGTGCCAGCAGTGAAAGCGGGACGGATAATGAGCAGTTCTTC CASSESGTDNEQFF
TRBJ2-1 - - TRBV14 TGTGCCAGCAGCCTAAAATTTGAGCAGTTCTTC CASSLKFEQFF
TRBJ2-1 once - TRBV13 TGTGCCAGCAGCCAGGGTAGGGTACCTTACAATGAGCAGTTCTTC CASSQGRVPYNEQFF
TRBJ2-3 - TRBD2 TRBV19 TGTGCCAGTAGTATAGGGCTAGCGGGACAGAGCACGCAGTATTTT CASSIGLAGQSTQYF
TRBJ2-7 - - TRBV28 TGTGCCAGCAGTTTCAAGGCGGCCCTTCTCTACGAGCAGTACTTC CASSFKAALLYEQYF
TRBJ2-7 - TRBD2 TRBV5-4 TGTGCCAGCAGCTTGGGATTAGCGGGAGACTACGAGCAGTACTTC CASSLGLAGDYEQYF
TRBJ2-7 - TRBD1 TRBV27 TGTGCCAGCAGCGAAGCCGGGACAGCCAACTCCTACGAGCAGTACTTC CASSEAGTANSYEQYF
TRBJ2-3 - - TRBV5-1 TGCGCCAGCAGCTTGGATGGAGGGGCCGGTGTTACGCAGTATTTT CASSLDGGAGVTQYF
TRBJ1-1 - - TRBV7-8 TGTGCCAGCAGCCAAACACAGGGTATCACTGAAGCTTTCTTT CASSQTQGITEAFF
TRBJ2-2 - TRBD1 TRBV28 TGTGCCAGCAGTTCTACAGGGGAAGCGAACACCGGGGAGCTGTTTTTT CASSSTGEANTGELFF
TRBJ2-1 once - TRBV27 TGTGCCTCCTCTACTCTCAATGAGCAGTTCTTC CASSTLNEQFF
TRBJ2-4 - TRBD2 TRBV5-1 TGCGCCAGCAGCTTCCGGGGACTAGCGAGGGAAAACATTCAGTACTTC CASSFRGLARENIQYF
TRBJ1-2 - - TRBV13 TGTGCCAGCAGCCCCCGGGGGTCGTATGGCTACACCTTC CASSPRGSYGYTF
TRBJ2-7 - TRBD2 TRBV30 TGTGCCTGGAAGGGCCAGCCTGGACTAGCGGGAGGCCACGAGCAGTACTTC CAWKGQPGLAGGHEQYF
TRBJ2-5 - TRBD2 TRBV9 TGTGCCAGCAGCCCGAGCCGGACTAGCGGGAGGGCCGAGGAGACCCAGTACTTC CASSPSRTSGRAEETQYF
TRBJ1-6 once TRBD1 TRBV18 TGTGCCAGCTCACTAGGAGGGACAGGGAATAATTCACCCCTCCACTTT CASSLGGTGNNSPLHF
TRBJ2-3 once - TRBV21-1 TGTGCCAGCAGCAAGAACTTGGGAGGAGATACGCAGTATTTT CASSKNLGGDTQYF
TRBJ1-5 few - TRBV27 TGTGCCAGCAGTTTCGCCTTCACAGGGTATGGAAGCAATCAGCCCCAGCATTTT CASSFAFTGYGSNQPQHF
TRBJ1-2 - - TRBV5-4 TGTGCCAGCAACACTGCCACCAGGGCTAACTATGGCTACACCTTC CASNTATRANYGYTF
TRBJ2-1 - TRBD2 TRBV11-2 TGTGCCAGCAGCTTATGGGGGGGGGATTACAATGAGCAGTTCTTC CASSLWGGDYNEQFF
TRBJ1-1 - - TRBV28 TGTGCCAGCAGCCCCGGAGGGGAGAACACTGAAGCTTTCTTT CASSPGGENTEAFF
TRBJ2-6 - - TRBV6-1 TGTGCCAGCAGTGTTGAGGGCTCTGGGGCCAACGTCCTGACTTTC CASSVEGSGANVLTF
TRBJ1-1 - - TRBV5-4 TGTGCCAGCAGCTTGGCCAGTGGAGTCACTGAAGCTTTCTTT CASSLASGVTEAFF
TRBJ2-7 - TRBD2 TRBV27 TGTGCCAGCAGCCCCCTGACTAGCGGGAGGAAGTACTTC CASSPLTSGRKYF
TRBJ2-7 - TRBD2 TRBV7-6 TGTGCCAGCAGCTTAGACATAGCGGGAGGGCCGGGGGAGCAGTACTTC CASSLDIAGGPGEQYF
TRBJ1-1 - - TRBV6-5 TGTGCCAGCATCCAAAGGGGGGGATTAACTGAAGCTTTCTTT CASIQRGGLTEAFF
TRBJ2-1 once TRBD2 TRBV7-2 TGTGCCAGCAGCTTAGTAGGGACTAGCGGGTACAATGAGCAGTTCTTC CASSLVGTSGYNEQFF
TRBJ2-5 - - TRBV11-2 TGTGCCAGCAGCCCCTTGGACAGGAGGGGAGAGACCCAGTACTTC CASSPLDRRGETQYF
TRBJ2-7 - TRBD2 TRBV15 TGTGCCACCAGCAGAGGGGGGGGACTAGGTTCCTACGAGCAGTACTTC CATSRGGGLGSYEQYF
TRBJ2-7 few TRBD2 TRBV10-1 TGCGCCAGCAGTGACCACGGCGGGAGCAGCTACGAGCAGTACTTC CASSDHGGSSYEQYF
TRBJ2-5 - - TRBV7-2 TGTGCCAGCAGCTTAGGAGGAGGGGAATTGGAGACCCAGTACTTC CASSLGGGELETQYF
TRBJ1-3 - - TRBV28 TGTGCCAGCAATACAGCCGGAAACACCATATATTTT CASNTAGNTIYF